These 10 T cell receptor beta chains originate from one sample sequenced in a study of cytomegalovirus exposure and HLA in healthy donors. The PCR made use of 60 Vbeta and 13 Jbeta primers. Clones were sequenced by immunoSEQ multiplex PCR, and TCRdb holds only the in-frame ones, with some missing. The sample lists 80,000 to 95,000 clones; over 65% were seen once. Sample: PBMCs. The receptor set was obtained from a woman aged 18-29 years in good health and CMV-seropositive.

This chain links TRBV10-3 with TRBJ2-7; 14 positions match TRBD2. The junction had 7 bases not matched to a gene; V was cut back by 6 bases and J by 3 bases. This CDR3 has 16 residues. Germline lookup yields CDR1 ENHRY and CDR2 SYGVKD. CDR3 amino acids: CAIRPGLAGAGYEQYF. The CDR3 DNA reads as TGTGCCATCAGACCGGGACTAGCGGGAGCAGGCTACGAGCAGTACTTC.

Concerning this clone itself: The junction and the germline gene differ at one end; a read error may be behind it. J is TRBJ2-5 and V is TRBV7-9, with 7 bases identical to TRBD1. The germline gives CDR1 SEHNR, CDR2 FQNEAQ (reference sequence). The CDR3 has 15 residues. DNA for the CDR3: TGTTCCAGCAGCTTAGCGACAGGGATCCAAGAGACCCAGTACTTC. Its protein product is CSSSLATGIQETQYF.

This chain links TRBV28 with TRBJ2-3; D is unclear. This CDR3 is 12 amino acids long. CDR1 and CDR2 from the germline V gene are MDHEN and SYDVKM. V was cut by 7 bases and J by 3 bases, with 8 bases left in between. CDR3 in DNA: TGTGCCAGCATGAGGTTGACAGATACGCAGTATTTT. Amino acid sequence: CASMRLTDTQYF. The entire variable domain, with the rest obtained from reference TRBV28 and TRBJ2-3, is as follows: DVKVTQSSRYLVKRTGEKVFLECVQDMDHENMFWYRQDPGLGLRLIYFSYDVKMKEKGDIPEGYSVSREKKERFSLILESASTNQTSMYLCASMRLTDTQYFGPGTRLTVL.

This clone occurred once. This chain joins TRBV7-3 and TRBJ2-3; 8 bases fit TRBD2. The CDR3 extends over 15 amino acids. After removal of 1 base from V and 7 bases from J, the junction contained 7 bases not matched to a gene. Germline CDR1 is SGHTA and CDR2 is FQGTGA. The CDR3 DNA sequence: TGTGCCAGCAGCTTAAACGGGAGGGCCTCATATACGCAGTATTTT. It specifies CASSLNGRASYTQYF.

The J gene is TRBJ2-7, the V gene TRBV14; D ambiguous. Germline lookup yields CDR1 SGHDN and CDR2 FVKESK. The CDR3 extends over 14 amino acids. The ends were cut back, 4 bases at V and 0 bases at J, with 10 bases in the middle. CDR3 DNA sequence: TGTGCCAGCAGCCGGGTGAGGAGCTCCTACGAGCAGTACTTC. Translated: CASSRVRSSYEQYF.

The chain couples TRBV7-3 to TRBJ2-7, with unresolved D. CDR1 is SGHTA, CDR2 FQGTGA, per germline. Trimming removed 1 base from V and 2 bases from J, with 6 bases in between. This CDR3 spans 13 amino acids. The DNA for the CDR3 is TGTGCCAGCAGCTTAAGGCATACCTACGAGCAGTACTTC. Translating gives CASSLRHTYEQYF.

The chain combines TRBV29-1 with TRBJ1-1; perhaps TRBD1 as D (5 bases). Germline V gene sequence: CDR1 SQVTM, CDR2 ANQGSEA. This CDR3 region has 11 residues. Trimming cost V 4 bases and J 6 bases, with 9 bases left between them. DNA for the CDR3: TGCAGCGTTGGTATAGGGGCTGAAGCTTTCTTT. Its protein product is CSVGIGAEAFF.

DNA for the CDR3: TGTGCCAGCAGCATTAGAACGGGTCTAGTCGATCAGCCCCAGCATTTT. Its protein product is CASSIRTGLVDQPQHF. The V call is TRBV28, the J call TRBJ1-5; D gene unclear. V shed 6 bases and J shed 5 bases, with 20 bases lying between them. This CDR3 spans 16 amino acids. Per the germline V gene, CDR1 is MDHEN and CDR2 is SYDVKM.

The chain uses TRBV29-1 and TRBJ2-7; TRBD2 aligns across 9 bases. Per germline, CDR1 SQVTM and CDR2 ANQGSEA. This CDR3 region has 15 residues. The V gene end was trimmed by 1 base and the J gene end by 6 bases; junction bases not matched to a gene: 10. The CDR3 region has the DNA TGCAGCGTTGAAGGAATCGAGGGGCGGGGGGGCGAGCAGTACTTC. The encoded protein is CSVEGIEGRGGEQYF.

This chain joins TRBV30 and TRBJ1-5; 7 bases are shared with TRBD1. Germline CDR1 and CDR2: GTSNPN and SVGIG (reference sequence). V dropped 2 bases and J dropped 2; count of bases not matched to a gene: 0. The length of the CDR3 is 13 residues. The CDR3: CAWSTGGNQPQHF. The CDR3, as DNA: TGTGCCTGGAGTACAGGGGGCAATCAGCCCCAGCATTTT. The full variable domain, rest sourced from reference TRBV30 and TRBJ1-5, is SQTIHQWPATLVQPVGSPLSLECTVEGTSNPNLYWYRQAAGRGLQLLFYSVGIGQISSEVPQNLSASRPQDRQFILSSKKLLLSDSGFYLCAWSTGGNQPQHFGDGTRLSIL.